This TCR beta chain was sequenced for a study of shared clonotypes between healthy human individuals. This clone was counted once. No antigen is known for it. CD8 cells classed as naive were CD45RO-negative and positively selected for CCR7, excluding terminally differentiated effector memory CD45RA+ cells. Study donors comprised healthy, HIV-negative adults devoid of recent acute infection or vaccination. Donors were Caucasian adults residing in Nashville, Tennessee, USA. Germline V gene lookup returns CDR1 SGHTA and CDR2 FQGNSA. Trimming cost V 5 bases and J 3 bases, with 17 bases left between them. The CDR3 extends over 15 amino acids. Several immunoSEQ plates received, in even portions, the genomic DNA of each subset. TCRdb keeps only in-frame clones here, not all; method: immunoSEQ multiplex PCR. This sample yields 550,000 to 750,000 clones, of which about 95% are seen a single time; 0.1% to 0.11% belongs to the top ten.

Study-level points and caveats: Clonotypes shared by all four sorted-subset donors had higher generation probabilities than non-shared clonotypes.

The chain joins TRBV7-2 to TRBJ2-7; possibly TRBD2 for D (5 bases). The sequenced material came from naive CD8+ T cells sorted from blood. This TCR came from a woman aged 25 to 39 in good health. CDR3: CASSPLGRADYEQYF. The CDR3 DNA reads as TGTGCCAGCAGCCCGTTAGGGAGAGCCGACTACGAGCAGTACTTC.